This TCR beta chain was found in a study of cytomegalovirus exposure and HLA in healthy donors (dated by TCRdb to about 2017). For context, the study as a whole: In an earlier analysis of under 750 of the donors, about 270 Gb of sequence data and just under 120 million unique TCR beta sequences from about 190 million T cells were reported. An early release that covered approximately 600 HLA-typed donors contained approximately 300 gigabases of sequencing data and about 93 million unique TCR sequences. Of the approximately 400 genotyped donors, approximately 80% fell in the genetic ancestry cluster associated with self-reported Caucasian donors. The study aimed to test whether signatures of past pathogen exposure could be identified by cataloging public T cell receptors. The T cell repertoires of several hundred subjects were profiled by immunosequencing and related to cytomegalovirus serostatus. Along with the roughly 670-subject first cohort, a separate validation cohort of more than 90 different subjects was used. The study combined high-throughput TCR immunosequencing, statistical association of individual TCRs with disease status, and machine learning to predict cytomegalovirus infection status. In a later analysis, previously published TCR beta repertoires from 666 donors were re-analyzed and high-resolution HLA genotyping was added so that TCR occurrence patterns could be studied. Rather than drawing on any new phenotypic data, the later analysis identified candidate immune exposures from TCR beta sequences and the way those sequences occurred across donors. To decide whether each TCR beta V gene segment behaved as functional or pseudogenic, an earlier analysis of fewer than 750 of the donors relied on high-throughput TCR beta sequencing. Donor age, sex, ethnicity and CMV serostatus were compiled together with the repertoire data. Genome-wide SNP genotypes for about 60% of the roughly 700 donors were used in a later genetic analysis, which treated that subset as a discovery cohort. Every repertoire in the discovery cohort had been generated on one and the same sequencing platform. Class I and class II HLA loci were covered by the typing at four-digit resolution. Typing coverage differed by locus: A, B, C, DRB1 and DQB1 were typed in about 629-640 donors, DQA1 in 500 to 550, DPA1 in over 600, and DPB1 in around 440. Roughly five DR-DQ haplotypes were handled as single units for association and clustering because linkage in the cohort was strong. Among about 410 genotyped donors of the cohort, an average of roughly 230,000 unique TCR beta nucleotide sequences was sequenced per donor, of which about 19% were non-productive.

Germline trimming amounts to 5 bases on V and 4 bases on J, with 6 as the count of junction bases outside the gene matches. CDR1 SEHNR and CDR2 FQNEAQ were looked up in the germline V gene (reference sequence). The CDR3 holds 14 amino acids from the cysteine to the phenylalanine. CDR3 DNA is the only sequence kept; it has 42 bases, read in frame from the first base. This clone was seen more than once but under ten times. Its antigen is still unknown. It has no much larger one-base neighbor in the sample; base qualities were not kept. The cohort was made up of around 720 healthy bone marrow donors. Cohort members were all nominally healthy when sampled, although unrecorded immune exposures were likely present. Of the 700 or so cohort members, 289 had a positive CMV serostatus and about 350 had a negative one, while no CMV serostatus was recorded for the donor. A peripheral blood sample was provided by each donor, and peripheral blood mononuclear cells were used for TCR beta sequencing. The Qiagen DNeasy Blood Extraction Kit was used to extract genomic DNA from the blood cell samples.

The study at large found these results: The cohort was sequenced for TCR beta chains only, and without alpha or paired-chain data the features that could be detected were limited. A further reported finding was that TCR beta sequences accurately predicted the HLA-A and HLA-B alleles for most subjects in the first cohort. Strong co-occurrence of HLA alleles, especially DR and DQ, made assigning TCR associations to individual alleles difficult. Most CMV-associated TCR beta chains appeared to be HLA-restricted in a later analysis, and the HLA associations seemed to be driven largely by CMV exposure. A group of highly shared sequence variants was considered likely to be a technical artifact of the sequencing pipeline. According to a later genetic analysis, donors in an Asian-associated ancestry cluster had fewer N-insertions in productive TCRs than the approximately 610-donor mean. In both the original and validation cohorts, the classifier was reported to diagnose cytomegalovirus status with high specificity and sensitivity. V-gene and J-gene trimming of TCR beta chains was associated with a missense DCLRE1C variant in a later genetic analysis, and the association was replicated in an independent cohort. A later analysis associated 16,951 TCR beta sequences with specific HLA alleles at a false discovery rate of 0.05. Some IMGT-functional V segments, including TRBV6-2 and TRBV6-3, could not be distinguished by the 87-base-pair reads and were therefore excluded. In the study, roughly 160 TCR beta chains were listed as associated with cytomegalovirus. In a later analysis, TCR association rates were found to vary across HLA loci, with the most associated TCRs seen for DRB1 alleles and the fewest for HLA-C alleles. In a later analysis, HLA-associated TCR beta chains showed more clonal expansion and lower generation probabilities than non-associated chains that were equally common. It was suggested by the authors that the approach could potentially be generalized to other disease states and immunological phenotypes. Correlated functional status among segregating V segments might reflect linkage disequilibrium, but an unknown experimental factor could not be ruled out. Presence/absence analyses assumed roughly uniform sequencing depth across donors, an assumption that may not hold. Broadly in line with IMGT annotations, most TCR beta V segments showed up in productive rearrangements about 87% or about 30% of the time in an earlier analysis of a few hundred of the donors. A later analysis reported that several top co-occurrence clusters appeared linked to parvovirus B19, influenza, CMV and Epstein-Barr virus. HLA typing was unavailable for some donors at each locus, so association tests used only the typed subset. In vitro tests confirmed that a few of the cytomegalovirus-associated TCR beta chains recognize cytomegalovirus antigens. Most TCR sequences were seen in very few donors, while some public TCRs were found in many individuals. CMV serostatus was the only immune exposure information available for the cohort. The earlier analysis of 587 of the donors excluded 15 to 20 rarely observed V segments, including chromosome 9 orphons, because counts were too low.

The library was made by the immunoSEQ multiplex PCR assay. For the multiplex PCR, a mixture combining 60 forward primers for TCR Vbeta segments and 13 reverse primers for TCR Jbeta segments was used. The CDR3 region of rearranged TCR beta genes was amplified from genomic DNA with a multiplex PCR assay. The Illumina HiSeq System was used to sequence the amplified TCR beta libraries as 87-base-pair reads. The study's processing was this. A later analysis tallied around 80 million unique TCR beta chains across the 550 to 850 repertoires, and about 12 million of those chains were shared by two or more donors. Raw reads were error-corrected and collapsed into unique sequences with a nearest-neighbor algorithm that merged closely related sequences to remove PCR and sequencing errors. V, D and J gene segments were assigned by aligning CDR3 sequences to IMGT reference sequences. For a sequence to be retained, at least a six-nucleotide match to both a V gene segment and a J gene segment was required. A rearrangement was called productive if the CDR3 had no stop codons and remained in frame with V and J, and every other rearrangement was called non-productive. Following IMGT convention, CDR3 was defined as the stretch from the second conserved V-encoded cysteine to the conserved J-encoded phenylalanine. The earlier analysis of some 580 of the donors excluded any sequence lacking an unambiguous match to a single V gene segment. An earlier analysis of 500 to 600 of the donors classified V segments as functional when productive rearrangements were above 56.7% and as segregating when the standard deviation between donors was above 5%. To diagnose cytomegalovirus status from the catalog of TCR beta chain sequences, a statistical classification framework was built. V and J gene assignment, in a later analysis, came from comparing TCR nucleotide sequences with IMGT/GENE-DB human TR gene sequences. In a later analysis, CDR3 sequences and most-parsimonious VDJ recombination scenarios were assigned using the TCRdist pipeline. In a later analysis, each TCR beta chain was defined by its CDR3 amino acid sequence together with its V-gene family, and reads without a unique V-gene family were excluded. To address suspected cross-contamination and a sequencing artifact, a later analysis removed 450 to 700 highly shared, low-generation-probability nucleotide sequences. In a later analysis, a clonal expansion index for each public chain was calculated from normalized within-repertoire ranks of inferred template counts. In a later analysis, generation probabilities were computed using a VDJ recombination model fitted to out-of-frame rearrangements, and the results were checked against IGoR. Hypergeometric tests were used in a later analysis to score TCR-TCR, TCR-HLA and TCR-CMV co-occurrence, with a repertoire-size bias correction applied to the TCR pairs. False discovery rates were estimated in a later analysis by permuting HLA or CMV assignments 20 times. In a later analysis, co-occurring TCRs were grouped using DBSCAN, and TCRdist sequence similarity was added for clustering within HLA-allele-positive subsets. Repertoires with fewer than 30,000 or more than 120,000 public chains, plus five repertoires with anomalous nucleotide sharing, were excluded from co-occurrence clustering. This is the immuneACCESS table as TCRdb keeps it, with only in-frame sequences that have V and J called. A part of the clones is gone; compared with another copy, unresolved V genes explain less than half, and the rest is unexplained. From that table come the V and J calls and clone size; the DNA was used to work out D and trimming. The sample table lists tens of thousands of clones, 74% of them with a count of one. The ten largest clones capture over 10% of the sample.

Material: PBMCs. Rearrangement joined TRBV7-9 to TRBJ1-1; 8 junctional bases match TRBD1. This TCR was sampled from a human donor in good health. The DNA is TGTGCCAGCAGCCACCAGGGGGCCCCCACTGAAGCTTTCTTT. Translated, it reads CASSHQGAPTEAFF.